This passage covers 29 T cell receptor beta chains from one sample sequenced in a study of shared clonotypes between healthy human individuals. Naive CD8 populations comprised CD45RO-negative cells positively selected for CCR7, excluding terminally differentiated effector memory CD45RA+ cells. Method: immunoSEQ multiplex PCR; TCRdb's copy keeps in-frame clones and lacks some. The sample carries 560,000 or so clones, about 96% recorded once. Sequencing was performed on naive CD8+ T cells sorted from blood. These receptors were taken from a woman aged 25 to 45 in good health.

V and J are TRBV5-4 and TRBJ2-5, with 10 bases identical to TRBD2. The CDR3 consists of 16 residues. Trimming took 1 base from V and 2 from J; bases not matched to a gene: 5. Per germline, CDR1 SGHNT and CDR2 YYREEE (reference sequence). CDR3 nucleotide sequence: TGTGCCAGCAGCTTGAAAGCGGGAGGGCCGCAAGAGACCCAGTACTTC. The encoded protein is CASSLKAGGPQETQYF.

The chain has TRBV19 and TRBJ2-3; D possibly corresponds to TRBD1 (5 bases). The CDR3 is 13 residues long. V was pared by 7 bases and J by 0 bases, with 8 bases between. Germline V lookup: CDR1 LNHDA, CDR2 SQIVND (reference sequence). Here the CDR3 DNA reads TGTGCCAGTACGACAGCAAGCACAGATACGCAGTATTTT. It codes for CASTTASTDTQYF.

About this clone itself: Other DNA sequences from this sample encode an identical CDR3 as well. V and J are TRBV5-1 and TRBJ2-7; perhaps TRBD1 as D (5 bases). Germline loops: CDR1 SGHRS, CDR2 YFSETQ. The CDR3 consists of 14 residues. Trimming removed 0 bases from V and 1 base from J, with 8 bases in between. CDR3 amino acids: CASSLVQGSYEQYF. Here the CDR3 DNA reads TGCGCCAGCAGCTTGGTTCAGGGTTCCTACGAGCAGTACTTC. Filled out from reference TRBV5-1 and TRBJ2-7, the complete variable domain reads KAGVTQTPRYLIKTRGQQVTLSCSPISGHRSVSWYQQTPGQGLQFLFEYFSETQRNKGNFPGRFSGRQFSNSRSEMNVSTLELGDSALYLCASSLVQGSYEQYFGPGTRLTVT.

The V gene is TRBV27, the J gene TRBJ1-6, with 8 positions matching TRBD1. Germline V CDR1 and CDR2: MNHEY, SMNVEV (reference sequence). J lost 7 bases, V lost 8 bases, and 7 bases had no gene match. CDR3 length: 14 residues. The CDR3 protein is CASSGQGQNSPLHF. DNA for the CDR3: TGTGCCAGCTCCGGACAGGGTCAGAATTCACCCCTCCACTTT.

The V gene is TRBV25-1, the J gene TRBJ2-1; perhaps TRBD2 as D (5 bases). Trimming left V 1 base short and J 6 bases short, with 13 bases between. This CDR3 is built from 15 residues. Germline V lookup: CDR1 MGHDK, CDR2 SYGVNS. The CDR3 here is CASSESQRIGNEQFF. DNA of the CDR3: TGTGCCAGCAGTGAATCGCAGCGGATAGGCAATGAGCAGTTCTTC.

The chain uses TRBV15 and TRBJ2-1, with a tentative D call TRBD1 (5 bases). V lost 0 bases and J 7 bases, leaving 7 bases between the germline ends. Germline loops: CDR1 LNHNV, CDR2 YYDKDF (reference sequence). The CDR3 loop spans 13 amino acids. The CDR3 DNA reads as TGTGCCACCAGCAGAGATCAGGGTAATGAGCAGTTCTTC. Amino acids: CATSRDQGNEQFF.

This clone was picked up one time. V is TRBV11-2 and J is TRBJ1-1; 7 bases match TRBD1. The CDR3 extends over 13 amino acids. J gave up 3 bases and V 4 bases, and 2 bases lay outside the gene matches. Germline CDR1 and CDR2: SGHAT and FQNNGV. The CDR3 DNA follows: TGTGCCAGCAGCTACAGGGGCCACACTGAAGCTTTCTTT. Encoded protein: CASSYRGHTEAFF.

The chain links TRBV2 to TRBJ1-2; D not certain. V was shortened by 2 bases and J by 0 bases, with 10 bases between the two germline ends. The CDR3 covers 15 residues. Germline V gene lookup returns CDR1 SNHLY and CDR2 FYNNEI. Here the CDR3 reads CASSESSGTNYGYTF. The CDR3, as DNA: TGTGCCAGCAGTGAATCGTCAGGCACTAACTATGGCTACACCTTC.

The chain joins TRBV27 to TRBJ2-7; no definite D call. Trimming pared 0 bases from V and 3 bases from J, leaving 15 bases between. Germline CDR1 MNHEY, CDR2 SMNVEV (reference sequence). This CDR3 is 16 amino acids long. CDR3 in DNA: TGTGCCAGCAGTTTATCCCCCGGGTCAGGTAGCTACGAGCAGTACTTC. It encodes CASSLSPGSGSYEQYF.

For this clone: The sample contains more than one DNA sequence encoding this CDR3. The V and J genes are TRBV10-2 and TRBJ1-2; D is ambiguous. Germline V gene lookup returns CDR1 WSHSY and CDR2 SAAADI. The CDR3 consists of 11 residues. V was clipped by 2 bases and J by 7 bases, with 5 bases between them. CDR3 loop: CASSETGGYTF. The CDR3 DNA reads as TGCGCCAGCAGTGAGACCGGTGGCTACACCTTC.

This chain joins TRBV19 and TRBJ2-1; D possibly uses TRBD1 or TRBD2 (5 bases each). Trimming cost V 6 bases and J 7 bases, with 37 bases left between them. Germline V gene lookup returns CDR1 LNHDA and CDR2 SQIVND (reference sequence). This CDR3 contains 21 residues. The CDR3 region is CASSPRPWDGVGIAYGNEQFF. The CDR3 DNA sequence: TGTGCCAGTAGCCCCAGGCCCTGGGACGGAGTTGGGATAGCCTACGGGAATGAGCAGTTCTTC.

The CDR3 nucleotides are TGTGCCACCTTGGGGAGTGGGACTGGTGAGCAGTTCTTC. This translates into CATLGSGTGEQFF. The V gene is TRBV28, the J gene TRBJ2-1, with D possibly being TRBD2 (6 bases). Germline values: CDR1 MDHEN, CDR2 SYDVKM. V gave up 10 bases and J gave up 9 bases, with 19 bases separating them. The CDR3 spans 13 residues.

The gene calls are TRBV27 and TRBJ2-5, with a possible D match to TRBD2 (6 bases). Trimming stripped 8 bases from V and 4 bases from J, with 20 bases between. Looked up from germline, CDR1 is MNHEY and CDR2 is SMNVEV (reference sequence). The CDR3 loop spans 15 amino acids. The CDR3 region has the DNA TGTGCCAGCTTGATGAGCGGGCTGTCCGGAGAGACCCAGTACTTC. Encoded protein: CASLMSGLSGETQYF.

The genes are TRBV5-4 and TRBJ1-1, with 9 bases lining up with TRBD1. Looked up from germline, CDR1 is SGHNT and CDR2 is YYREEE (reference sequence). The CDR3 consists of 14 residues. J was trimmed by 7 bases and V by 4 bases; bases with no gene match: 8. The CDR3 reads CASSPGDRVVEAFF. The CDR3 region has the DNA TGTGCCAGCAGCCCGGGGGACAGGGTTGTTGAAGCTTTCTTT.

The chain combines TRBV27 with TRBJ2-2; 7 nucleotides line up with TRBD2. CDR3 size: 17 residues. Germline V gene lookup returns CDR1 MNHEY and CDR2 SMNVEV (reference sequence). V was clipped by 2 bases and J by 2 bases; unmatched bases: 8. This CDR3 reads CASSLLAGAFNTGELFF. For the CDR3, the DNA is TGTGCCAGCAGTTTACTCGCGGGAGCGTTTAACACCGGGGAGCTGTTTTTT.

The sample holds a few counts of this clone. The chain joins TRBV20-1 to TRBJ2-7; D ambiguous. CDR1 and CDR2 (germline): DFQATT, SNEGSKA (reference sequence). There are 11 residues in the CDR3. V lost 1 base, J lost 4 bases, and 5 bases lay in between. The CDR3 DNA sequence: TGCAGTGCTAGAGCATATTACGAGCAGTACTTC. It encodes CSARAYYEQYF.

The gene calls are TRBV5-5 and TRBJ2-7, with TRBD2 matching over 7 bases. The ends lost 4 bases at V and 0 bases at J; junction bases unmatched: 7. CDR3 length equals 15 residues. Looked up from germline, CDR1 is SGHKS and CDR2 is YYEKEE (reference sequence). CDR3 protein: CASSPSSSGSYEQYF. The CDR3 DNA follows: TGTGCCAGCAGCCCAAGTTCTAGCGGCTCCTACGAGCAGTACTTC.

This rearrangement joins TRBV19 to TRBJ1-3; D might be TRBD1 (5 bases). Trimming took off 6 bases at V and 2 bases at J, with 17 bases between the two ends. Per germline, CDR1 LNHDA and CDR2 SQIVND (reference sequence). The CDR3 has 16 residues. The CDR3 protein is CASSIRGGDAGNTIYF. The CDR3 nucleotides are TGTGCCAGTAGCATCCGAGGAGGGGACGCTGGAAACACCATATATTTT.

The chain is built from TRBV19 and TRBJ2-7; D unresolved. The CDR3 totals 13 residues. CDR1 is LNHDA and CDR2 is SQIVND in the germline V gene (reference sequence). V was clipped by 6 bases and J by 4 bases, with 13 bases between them. The DNA for the CDR3 is TGTGCCAGTAGCGACGGACCCTATTACGAGCAGTACTTC. Residues: CASSDGPYYEQYF.

About this clone itself: Other nucleotide sequences from this sample produce the same CDR3. The chain links TRBV5-8 to TRBJ2-7, with 8 bases fitting TRBD1. This CDR3 is 14 amino acids long. Germline CDR1 is SGHTS and CDR2 is YDEGEE. The ends lost 1 base at V and 3 bases at J; junction bases unmatched: 3. This chain's CDR3 is CASSLRDRGYEQYF. The CDR3 nucleotides read TGTGCCAGCAGCTTGCGTGACAGGGGCTACGAGCAGTACTTC.

The J gene is TRBJ1-5, the V gene TRBV7-9; TRBD1 matches 8 bases. The trim removed 4 bases at V and 4 bases at J, leaving 9 bases unmatched. The CDR3 has 16 residues. Germline V gene lookup returns CDR1 SEHNR and CDR2 FQNEAQ (reference sequence). The CDR3 DNA is TGTGCCAGCAGCTCGGGACAGGCGGGATCGAATCAGCCCCAGCATTTT. Translation gives CASSSGQAGSNQPQHF.

The chain uses TRBV13 and TRBJ2-7; TRBD2 matches at 7 bases. This CDR3 is built from 16 residues. V lost 3 bases, J lost 5 bases, and 13 bases stayed unmatched. Germline V gene lookup returns CDR1 PRHDT and CDR2 FYEKMQ (reference sequence). The CDR3 nucleotides read TGTGCCAGCAGCTTCTCCTTTGCGGGAGACGAAAACGAGCAGTACTTC. Protein product: CASSFSFAGDENEQYF. Full variable domain (remainder filled in from reference TRBV13 and TRBJ2-7): AAGVIQSPRHLIKEKRETATLKCYPIPRHDTVYWYQQGPGQDPQFLISFYEKMQSDKGSIPDRFSAQQFSDYHSELNMSSLELGDSALYFCASSFSFAGDENEQYFGPGTRLTVT.

The V and J genes are TRBV2 and TRBJ2-1, with TRBD2 identical over 7 bases. The CDR3 extends over 15 amino acids. Germline V CDR1 and CDR2: SNHLY, FYNNEI. V trimming: 6 bases; J trimming: 0 bases; junction bases outside the gene matches: 5. CDR3 residues: CASRETSFSYNEQFF. In DNA form, the CDR3 reads TGTGCCAGCAGGGAGACTAGCTTCTCCTACAATGAGCAGTTCTTC.

This sequence joins TRBV6-5 and TRBJ2-6; the D gene is possibly TRBD1 (5 bases). The CDR3 runs to 16 residues. Between the trimmed V and J ends, which lost 0 bases and 4 bases, there was a span of 10 bases. Per germline, CDR1 MNHEY and CDR2 SVGAGI. For the CDR3, the DNA is TGTGCCAGCAGTTACTCGAACAGGTTCGGGGCCAACGTCCTGACTTTC. The encoded protein is CASSYSNRFGANVLTF.

The chain employs TRBV5-4 and TRBJ1-2; the D gene is possibly TRBD1 (6 bases). V lost 5 bases and J lost 6, with 11 bases in between. Germline CDR1 and CDR2: SGHNT and YYREEE (reference sequence). The CDR3 extends over 12 amino acids. CDR3 nucleotides: TGTGCCAGCAGAGAACAGGGCCATGGCTACACCTTC. Its translation: CASREQGHGYTF.

The chain links TRBV28 to TRBJ2-3, with D uncertain. Between the trimmed V and J ends, which lost 2 bases and 1 base, there was a span of 10 bases. The CDR3 spans 15 residues. Germline CDR1 is MDHEN and CDR2 is SYDVKM. CDR3 residues: CASSLMDLGTDTQYF. The CDR3 DNA is TGTGCCAGCAGTTTAATGGATCTTGGCACAGATACGCAGTATTTT.

On this clone itself: The same CDR3 arises from other DNA sequences in this sample as well. This rearrangement joins TRBV27 to TRBJ2-1; D is perhaps TRBD2 (5 bases). There are 12 residues in the CDR3. CDR1 and CDR2 (germline): MNHEY, SMNVEV (reference sequence). V lost 4 bases to trimming and J lost 7 bases, with 8 bases between them. The CDR3 is CASSSTGNEQFF. DNA of the CDR3: TGTGCCAGCAGTTCCACGGGGAATGAGCAGTTCTTC.

The CDR3, as DNA: TGTGCCAGCAGTTACTCCGCGGGAGACGGCACAGATACGCAGTATTTT. It translates to CASSYSAGDGTDTQYF. The V gene is TRBV6-5, the J gene TRBJ2-3; 7 bases are shared with TRBD2. Germline V gene sequence: CDR1 MNHEY, CDR2 SVGAGI. CDR3 length: 16 residues. V shed 0 bases and J 1 base; nucleotides not matched to a gene: 4.

The gene calls are TRBV27 and TRBJ1-3; D is uncertain. CDR1 is MNHEY and CDR2 is SMNVEV in the germline V gene (reference sequence). V was cut by 6 bases and J by 2 bases, with 8 bases left in between. This CDR3 is 13 amino acids long. DNA of the CDR3: TGTGCCAGCAGCCCGGTTGCTGGAAACACCATATATTTT. Its translation is CASSPVAGNTIYF.